This T cell receptor (beta chain) derives from a study of blood T cell repertoires in COVID-19. In the authors' workflow: It was from reference gene primer amplification that nucleated cell counts were estimated. Assay used: immunoSEQ multiplex PCR; TCRdb lists only in-frame clones, some missing. That table furnishes V, J and clone size, whereas the DNA furnished D and trimming. The sample carries about 270,000 clones, 75% to 85% recorded once. Participants spanned ages about 18 to 95 years and resided in over 20 US areas. Trimming pared 0 bases from V and 5 bases from J, leaving 5 bases between. Per the germline V gene, CDR1 is SGHKS and CDR2 is YYEKEE (reference sequence). This CDR3 has 13 residues.

This sequence was found in a woman in her fifties or sixties with acute COVID-19. The genes are TRBV5-5 and TRBJ1-4; D uncertain. Sequenced input: PBMCs or T cells enriched from blood (not recorded which). The CDR3 nucleotides read TGTGCCAGCAGCTTGGGCGAGAATGAAAAACTGTTTTTT. Translation: CASSLGENEKLFF.